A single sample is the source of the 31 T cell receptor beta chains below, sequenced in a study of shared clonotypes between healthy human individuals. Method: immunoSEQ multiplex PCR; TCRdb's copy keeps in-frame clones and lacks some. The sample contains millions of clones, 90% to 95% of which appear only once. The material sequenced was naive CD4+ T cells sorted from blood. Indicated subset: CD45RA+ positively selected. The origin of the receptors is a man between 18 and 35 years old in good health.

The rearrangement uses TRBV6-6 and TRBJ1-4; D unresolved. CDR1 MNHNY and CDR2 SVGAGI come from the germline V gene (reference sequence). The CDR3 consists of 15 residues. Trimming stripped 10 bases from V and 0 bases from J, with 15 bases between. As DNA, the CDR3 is TGTGCCACCAAACGGACGGGTGCAACTAATGAAAAACTGTTTTTT. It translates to CATKRTGATNEKLFF.

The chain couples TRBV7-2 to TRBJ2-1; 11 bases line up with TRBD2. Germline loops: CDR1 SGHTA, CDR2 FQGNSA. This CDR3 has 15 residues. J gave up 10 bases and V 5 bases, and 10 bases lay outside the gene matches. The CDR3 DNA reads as TGTGCCAGCAGCAGACTTAGCGGGGGGGCCCGGGAGCAGTTCTTC. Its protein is CASSRLSGGAREQFF.

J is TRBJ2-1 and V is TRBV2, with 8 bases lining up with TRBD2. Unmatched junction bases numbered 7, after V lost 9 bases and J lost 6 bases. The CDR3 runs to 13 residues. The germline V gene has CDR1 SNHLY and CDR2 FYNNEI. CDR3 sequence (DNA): TGTGCCAGTCTCCGGGAGGGCGTCAATGAGCAGTTCTTC. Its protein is CASLREGVNEQFF.

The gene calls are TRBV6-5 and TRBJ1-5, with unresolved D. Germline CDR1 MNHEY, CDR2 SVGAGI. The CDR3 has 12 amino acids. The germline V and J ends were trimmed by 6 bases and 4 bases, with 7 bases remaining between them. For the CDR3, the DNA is TGTGCCAGCAGGCCCAGGAATCAGCCCCAGCATTTT. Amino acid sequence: CASRPRNQPQHF.

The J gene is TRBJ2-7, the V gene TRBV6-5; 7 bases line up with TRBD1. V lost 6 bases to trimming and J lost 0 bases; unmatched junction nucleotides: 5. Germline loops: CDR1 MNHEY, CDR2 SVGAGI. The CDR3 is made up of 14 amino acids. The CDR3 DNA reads TGTGCCAGCAGACCGGACAGGTACTCCTACGAGCAGTACTTC. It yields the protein CASRPDRYSYEQYF.

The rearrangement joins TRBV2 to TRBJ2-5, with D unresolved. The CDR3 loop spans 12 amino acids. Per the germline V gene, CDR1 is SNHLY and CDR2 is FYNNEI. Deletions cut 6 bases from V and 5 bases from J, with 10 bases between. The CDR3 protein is CASRIMGETQYF. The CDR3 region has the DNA TGTGCCAGCAGGATCATGGGGGAGACCCAGTACTTC.

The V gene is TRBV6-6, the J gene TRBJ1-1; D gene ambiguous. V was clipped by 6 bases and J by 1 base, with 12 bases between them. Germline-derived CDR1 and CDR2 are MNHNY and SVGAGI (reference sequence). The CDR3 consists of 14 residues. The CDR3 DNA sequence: TGTGCCAGCAGATACCCCGGAGAGAACACTGAAGCTTTCTTT. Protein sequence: CASRYPGENTEAFF.

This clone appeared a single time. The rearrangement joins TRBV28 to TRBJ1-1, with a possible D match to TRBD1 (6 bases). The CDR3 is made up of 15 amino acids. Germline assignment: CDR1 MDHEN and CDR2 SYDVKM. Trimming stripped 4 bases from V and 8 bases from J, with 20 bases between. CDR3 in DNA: TGTGCCAGCAGTTCCTCTGGGCCGGGGGCAGTCGAAGCTTTCTTT. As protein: CASSSSGPGAVEAFF.

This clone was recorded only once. The DNA for the CDR3 is TGTGCCAGCAGGCCATTGGGACGGGCGACCCCCGTCTACGAGCAGTACTTC. It translates to CASRPLGRATPVYEQYF. V usage is TRBV27 and J usage is TRBJ2-7; D tentatively reads TRBD1 or TRBD2 (5 bases each). V dropped 6 bases and J dropped 3 bases, with 24 bases sitting between them. The CDR3 totals 17 residues. Germline values: CDR1 MNHEY, CDR2 SMNVEV (reference sequence).

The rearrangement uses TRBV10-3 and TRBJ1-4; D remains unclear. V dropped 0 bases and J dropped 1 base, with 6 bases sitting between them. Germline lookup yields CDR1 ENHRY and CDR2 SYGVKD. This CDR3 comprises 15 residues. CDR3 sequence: CAISESEVTNEKLFF. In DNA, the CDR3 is TGTGCCATCAGTGAGTCGGAGGTAACTAATGAAAAACTGTTTTTT.

The CDR3 here is CASTSDRTLTDTQYF. The CDR3 DNA reads TGTGCCAGCACCTCGGACAGGACGCTCACAGATACGCAGTATTTT. The chain joins TRBV5-4 to TRBJ2-3, with 7 bases matching TRBD1. V lost 6 bases, J lost 2 bases, and 9 bases stayed unmatched. Germline CDR1 is SGHNT and CDR2 is YYREEE (reference sequence). The CDR3 consists of 15 residues.

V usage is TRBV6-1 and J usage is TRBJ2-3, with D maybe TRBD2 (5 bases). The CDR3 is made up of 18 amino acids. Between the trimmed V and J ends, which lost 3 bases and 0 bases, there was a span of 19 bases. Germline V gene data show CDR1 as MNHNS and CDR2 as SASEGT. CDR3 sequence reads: CASSEGPLALSSTDTQYF. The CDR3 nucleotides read TGTGCCAGCAGTGAGGGTCCTTTAGCGTTGTCAAGCACAGATACGCAGTATTTT.

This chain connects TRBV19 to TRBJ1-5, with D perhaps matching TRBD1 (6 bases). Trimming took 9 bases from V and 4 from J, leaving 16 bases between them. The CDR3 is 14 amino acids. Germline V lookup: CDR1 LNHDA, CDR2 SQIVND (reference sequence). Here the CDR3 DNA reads TGTGCCAGCAGTTACAGGGAGGCTAATCAGCCCCAGCATTTT. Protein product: CASSYREANQPQHF.

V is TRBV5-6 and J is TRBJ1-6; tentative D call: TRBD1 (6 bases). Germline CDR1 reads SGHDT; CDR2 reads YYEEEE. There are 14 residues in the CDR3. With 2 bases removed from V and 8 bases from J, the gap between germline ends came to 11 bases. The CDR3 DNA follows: TGTGCCAGCAGCTTAGGACAGAAGGATTCACCCCTCCACTTT. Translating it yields CASSLGQKDSPLHF.

DNA of the CDR3: TGTGCCAGTAGTATCCTGATCGGGCTAGCGGGGGGGCGCACCTACAATGAGCAGTTCTTC. Amino acid sequence: CASSILIGLAGGRTYNEQFF. The chain is built from TRBV19 and TRBJ2-1, with 12 bases matching TRBD2. Germline V gene lookup returns CDR1 LNHDA and CDR2 SQIVND (reference sequence). V lost 3 bases, J lost 2 bases, and 14 bases stayed unmatched. The CDR3 runs 20 residues. The full variable domain, rest sourced from reference TRBV19 and TRBJ2-1, is DGGITQSPKYLFRKEGQNVTLSCEQNLNHDAMYWYRQDPGQGLRLIYYSQIVNDFQKGDIAEGYSVSREKKESFPLTVTSAQKNPTAFYLCASSILIGLAGGRTYNEQFFGPGTRLTVL.

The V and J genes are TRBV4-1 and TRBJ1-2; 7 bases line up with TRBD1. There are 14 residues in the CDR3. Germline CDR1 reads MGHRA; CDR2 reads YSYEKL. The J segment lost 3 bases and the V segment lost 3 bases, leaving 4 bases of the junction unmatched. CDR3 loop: CASSHRGRDYGYTF. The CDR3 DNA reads TGCGCCAGCAGCCACAGGGGGAGGGACTATGGCTACACCTTC.

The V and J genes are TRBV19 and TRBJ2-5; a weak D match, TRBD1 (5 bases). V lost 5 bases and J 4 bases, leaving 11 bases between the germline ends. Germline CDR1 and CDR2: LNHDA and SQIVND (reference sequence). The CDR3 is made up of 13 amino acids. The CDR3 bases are TGTGCCAGTAGTTCCCAAAGGGGAGAGACCCAGTACTTC. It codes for CASSSQRGETQYF. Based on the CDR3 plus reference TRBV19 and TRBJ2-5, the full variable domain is DGGITQSPKYLFRKEGQNVTLSCEQNLNHDAMYWYRQDPGQGLRLIYYSQIVNDFQKGDIAEGYSVSREKKESFPLTVTSAQKNPTAFYLCASSSQRGETQYFGPGTRLLVL.

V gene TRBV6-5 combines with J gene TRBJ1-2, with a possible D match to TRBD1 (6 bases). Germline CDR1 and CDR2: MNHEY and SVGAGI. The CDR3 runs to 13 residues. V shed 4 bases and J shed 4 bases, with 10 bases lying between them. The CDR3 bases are TGTGCCAGCAGTTCAACAGGGATCTATGGCTACACCTTC. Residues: CASSSTGIYGYTF.

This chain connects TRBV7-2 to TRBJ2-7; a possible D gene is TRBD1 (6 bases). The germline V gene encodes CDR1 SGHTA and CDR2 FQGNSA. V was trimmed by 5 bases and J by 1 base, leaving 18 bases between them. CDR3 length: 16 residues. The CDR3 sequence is CASSPNRDRTSYEQYF. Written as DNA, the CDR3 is TGTGCCAGCAGCCCTAACAGGGACCGGACATCCTACGAGCAGTACTTC.

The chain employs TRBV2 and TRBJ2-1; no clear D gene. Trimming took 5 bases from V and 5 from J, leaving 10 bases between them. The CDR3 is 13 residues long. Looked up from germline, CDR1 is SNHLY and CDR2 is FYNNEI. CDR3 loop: CASSYRLDNEQFF. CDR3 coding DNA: TGTGCCAGCAGTTACCGACTGGACAATGAGCAGTTCTTC.

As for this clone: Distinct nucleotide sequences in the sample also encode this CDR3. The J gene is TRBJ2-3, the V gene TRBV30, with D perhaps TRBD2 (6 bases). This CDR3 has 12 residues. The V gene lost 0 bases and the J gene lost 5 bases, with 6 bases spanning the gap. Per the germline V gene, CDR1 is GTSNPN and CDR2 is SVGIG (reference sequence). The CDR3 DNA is TGTGCCTGGAGTGTGGGAGGAGATACGCAGTATTTT. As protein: CAWSVGGDTQYF.

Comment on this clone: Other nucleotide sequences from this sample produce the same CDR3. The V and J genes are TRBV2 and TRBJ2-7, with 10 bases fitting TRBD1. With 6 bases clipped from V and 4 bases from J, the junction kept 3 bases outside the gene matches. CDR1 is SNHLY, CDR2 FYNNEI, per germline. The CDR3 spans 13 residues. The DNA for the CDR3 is TGTGCCAGCAGGACAGGGGGCTTGTACGAGCAGTACTTC. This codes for CASRTGGLYEQYF. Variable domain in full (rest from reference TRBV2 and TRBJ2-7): EPEVTQTPSHQVTQMGQEVILRCVPISNHLYFYWYRQILGQKVEFLVSFYNNEISEKSEIFDDQFSVERPDGSNFTLKIRSTKLEDSAMYFCASRTGGLYEQYFGPGTRLTVT.

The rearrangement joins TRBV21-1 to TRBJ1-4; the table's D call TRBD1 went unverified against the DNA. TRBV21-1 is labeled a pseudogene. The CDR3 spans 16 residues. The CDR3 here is CASTTRGQGTNEKLFF. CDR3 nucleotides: TGTGCCAGCACCACAAGGGGACAGGGGACTAATGAAAAACTGTTTTTT.

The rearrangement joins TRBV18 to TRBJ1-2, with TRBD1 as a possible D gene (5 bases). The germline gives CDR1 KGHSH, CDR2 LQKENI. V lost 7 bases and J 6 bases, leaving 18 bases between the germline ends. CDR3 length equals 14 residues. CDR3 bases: TGTGCCAGCTTTACTTCGGGACTGTCCGATGGCTACACCTTC. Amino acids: CASFTSGLSDGYTF.

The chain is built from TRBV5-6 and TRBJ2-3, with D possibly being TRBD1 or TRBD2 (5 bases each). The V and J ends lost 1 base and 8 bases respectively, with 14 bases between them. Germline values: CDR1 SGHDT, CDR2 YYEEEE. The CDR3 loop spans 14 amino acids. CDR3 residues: CASSLRDPASTQYF. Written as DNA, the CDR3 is TGTGCCAGCAGCTTGAGGGACCCAGCCAGTACGCAGTATTTT.

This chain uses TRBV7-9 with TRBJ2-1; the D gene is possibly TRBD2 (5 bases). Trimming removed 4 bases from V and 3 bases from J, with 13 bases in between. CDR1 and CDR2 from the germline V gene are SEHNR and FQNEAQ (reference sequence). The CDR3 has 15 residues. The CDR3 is CASSSETNLYNEQFF. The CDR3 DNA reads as TGTGCCAGCAGCTCCGAGACTAACCTCTACAATGAGCAGTTCTTC.

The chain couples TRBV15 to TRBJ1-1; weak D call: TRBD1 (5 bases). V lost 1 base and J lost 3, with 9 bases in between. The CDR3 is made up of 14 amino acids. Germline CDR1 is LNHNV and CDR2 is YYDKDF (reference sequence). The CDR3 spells CATSRAGDHTEAFF. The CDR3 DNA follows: TGTGCCACCAGCAGAGCGGGGGATCACACTGAAGCTTTCTTT.

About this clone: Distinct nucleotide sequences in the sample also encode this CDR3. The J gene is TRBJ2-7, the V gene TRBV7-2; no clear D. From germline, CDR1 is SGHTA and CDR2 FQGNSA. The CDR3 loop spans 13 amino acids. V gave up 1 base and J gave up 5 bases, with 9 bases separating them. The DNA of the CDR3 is TGTGCCAGCAGCTTAGGGGGTAGGGACGAGCAGTACTTC. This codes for CASSLGGRDEQYF.

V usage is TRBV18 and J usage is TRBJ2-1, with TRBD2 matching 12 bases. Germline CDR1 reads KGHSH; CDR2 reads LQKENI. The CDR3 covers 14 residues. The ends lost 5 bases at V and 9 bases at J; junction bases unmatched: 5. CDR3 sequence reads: CASSRLAGVGEQFF. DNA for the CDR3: TGTGCCAGCTCAAGACTAGCGGGAGTTGGTGAGCAGTTCTTC.

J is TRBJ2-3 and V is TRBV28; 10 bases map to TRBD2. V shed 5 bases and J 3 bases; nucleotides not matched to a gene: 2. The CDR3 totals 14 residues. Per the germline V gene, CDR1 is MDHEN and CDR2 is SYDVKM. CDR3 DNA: TGTGCCAGCAGTCCTAGCGGGGGAACAGATACGCAGTATTTT. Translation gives CASSPSGGTDTQYF.

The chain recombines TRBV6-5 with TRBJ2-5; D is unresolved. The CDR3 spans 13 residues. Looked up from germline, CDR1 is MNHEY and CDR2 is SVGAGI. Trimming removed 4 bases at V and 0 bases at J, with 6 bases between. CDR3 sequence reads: CASSSSYQETQYF. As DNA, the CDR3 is TGTGCCAGCAGTTCCTCGTACCAAGAGACCCAGTACTTC.